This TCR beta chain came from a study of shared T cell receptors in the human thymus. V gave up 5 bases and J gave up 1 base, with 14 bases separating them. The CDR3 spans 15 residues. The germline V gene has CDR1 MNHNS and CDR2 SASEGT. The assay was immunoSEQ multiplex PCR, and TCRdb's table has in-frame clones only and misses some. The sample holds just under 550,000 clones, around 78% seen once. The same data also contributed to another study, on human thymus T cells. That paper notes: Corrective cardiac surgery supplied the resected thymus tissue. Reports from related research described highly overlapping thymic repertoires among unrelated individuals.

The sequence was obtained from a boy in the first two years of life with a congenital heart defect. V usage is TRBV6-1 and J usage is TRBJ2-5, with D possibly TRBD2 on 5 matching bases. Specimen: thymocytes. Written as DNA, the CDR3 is TGTGCCAGCAGTACCCCGTCGAGGGTCCAAGAGACCCAGTACTTC. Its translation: CASSTPSRVQETQYF.